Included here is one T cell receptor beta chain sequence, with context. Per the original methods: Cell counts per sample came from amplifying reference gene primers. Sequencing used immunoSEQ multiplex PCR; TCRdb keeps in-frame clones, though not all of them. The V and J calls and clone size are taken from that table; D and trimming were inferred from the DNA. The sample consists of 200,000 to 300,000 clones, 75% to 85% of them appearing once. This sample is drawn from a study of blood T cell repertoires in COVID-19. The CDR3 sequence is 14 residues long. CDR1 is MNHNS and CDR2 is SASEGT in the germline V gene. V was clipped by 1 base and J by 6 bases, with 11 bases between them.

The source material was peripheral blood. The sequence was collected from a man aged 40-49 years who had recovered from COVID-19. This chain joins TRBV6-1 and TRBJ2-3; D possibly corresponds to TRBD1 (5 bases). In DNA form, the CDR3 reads TGTGCCAGCAGTGAAGGGGGCTCATTGGATACGCAGTATTTT. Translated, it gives CASSEGGSLDTQYF.